Sequencing of this T cell receptor beta chain was carried out in a study of CD4 T cells in relation to SARS-CoV-2 and coronaviruses. Comment on this clone: Its antigen is as yet unknown.

Profiling relied on immunoSEQ multiplex PCR, and the TCRdb table lists in-frame clones only, not all of them. The sample records roughly 21,000 clones, 76% being singletons. The germline V gene has CDR1 KGHSH and CDR2 LQKENI. This CDR3 comprises 13 residues. The germline V and J ends were trimmed by 2 bases and 4 bases, with 8 bases remaining between them. Unexposed donor CD4+ T cells date from about 2010-2018, before the COVID-19 pandemic. The cells were cultured for less than twelve days before CD4+ T cells were isolated. J is TRBJ2-5 and V is TRBV18; D is possibly TRBD1 (5 bases). The sequenced material came from CD4+ T cells from PBMCs, cultured in vitro. This receptor was identified in a human donor in good health. The CDR3, as DNA: TGTGCCAGCTCACCAGGGGCCGGAGAGACCCAGTACTTC. Translation gives CASSPGAGETQYF.